This TCR beta chain was profiled in a study of T cell repertoires in cytomegalovirus infection. Study in general: The public TCR beta signatures pointed to both CMV infection and matching HLA type.

TCRdb redid the calling of the reads with MiXCR, one entry per CDR3 protein. In the table there are about 320,000 distinct CDR3 sequences, over 7.5% of which are singletons. There are 17 residues in the CDR3. The ends were cut back, 2 bases at V and 5 bases at J, with 21 bases in the middle. Looked up from germline, CDR1 is SGHTA and CDR2 is FQGNSA. At least ten counts were recorded for this clonotype. Source material: PBMCs. J is TRBJ1-1 and V is TRBV7-2; weak D call: TRBD1 (6 bases). The source is a human donor in good health (CMV status not recorded). Some clones in this sample may be carry-over from other donors' samples. The CDR3 coding sequence is TGTGCCAGCAGCTTACGAGCAGGGGCGCGCTCGGGGACTGAAGCTTTCTTT. This encodes CASSLRAGARSGTEAFF.